Listed here are 22 T cell receptor beta chains from one sample, sequenced in a study of metastatic and nonmetastatic thyroid tumors. TCRdb reanalyzed the PCR reads via MiXCR. The profile shows fewer than 20,000 clones, approximately 3.7% of them singletons. Prior to thyroid surgery, none of the patients had received any treatment. The sequenced sample was tumor tissue. The receptors here all came from a female donor with papillary thyroid cancer or a benign thyroid nodule (not recorded which). Some clones in this sample may be carry-over from other donors' samples.

The rearrangement joins TRBV6-1 to TRBJ1-6; TRBD1 is a possible D gene (5 bases). The CDR3 length is 14 residues. The germline V and J ends were trimmed by 5 bases and 7 bases, with 12 bases remaining between them. Germline V gene data show CDR1 as MNHNS and CDR2 as SASEGT. CDR3 nucleotide sequence: TGTGCCAGCAGTCGCACAGGAGGAAATTCACCCCTCCACTTT. Translation gives CASSRTGGNSPLHF.

The chain employs TRBV20-1 and TRBJ1-2, with TRBD1 matching 8 bases. This CDR3 comprises 15 residues. With 5 bases clipped from V and 0 bases from J, the junction kept 8 bases outside the gene matches. The germline CDR1 and CDR2 sequences are DFQATT and SNEGSKA (reference sequence). CDR3 nucleotides: TGCAGTGCTGCCATCATGGACAGGGCTAACTATGGCTACACCTTC. Residues: CSAAIMDRANYGYTF.

This clone turned up a few times. The gene calls are TRBV20-1 and TRBJ2-6, with D hard to call. V was cut by 6 bases and J by 0 bases, with 12 bases left in between. The CDR3 is 15 amino acids. Germline-derived CDR1 and CDR2 are DFQATT and SNEGSKA (reference sequence). The CDR3, as DNA: TGCAGTGCCACACCTCCCTACTCTGGGGCCAACGTCCTGACTTTC. Its protein is CSATPPYSGANVLTF.

At least ten counts were recorded for this clone. V usage is TRBV9 and J usage is TRBJ2-5; 8 nucleotides agree with TRBD2. Germline assignment: CDR1 SGDLS and CDR2 YYNGEE. The CDR3 length is 14 residues. Losses at the gene ends were 3 bases for V and 5 bases for J; bases not matched to a gene: 6. The CDR3 here is CASSGLGLGETQYF. CDR3 nucleotides: TGTGCCAGCAGCGGCCTGGGACTAGGGGAGACCCAGTACTTC.

This chain connects TRBV2 to TRBJ2-2; D gene uncertain. The length of the CDR3 is 11 residues. Trimming removed 6 bases from V and 9 bases from J, with 8 bases in between. The germline CDR1 and CDR2 sequences are SNHLY and FYNNEI. The CDR3, as DNA: TGTGCCAGCAGGTTGGGCCGGGAGCTGTTTTTT. It specifies CASRLGRELFF.

This clone has more than one count but fewer than ten. This rearrangement joins TRBV19 to TRBJ2-2; 7 nucleotides match TRBD2. This CDR3 contains 12 residues. CDR1 and CDR2 (germline): LNHDA, SQIVND (reference sequence). Unmatched junction bases numbered 1, after V lost 8 bases and J lost 4 bases. The CDR3 reads CASGGGTGELFF. The DNA for the CDR3 is TGTGCCAGTGGGGGGGGCACCGGGGAGCTGTTTTTT.

This chain uses TRBV10-3 with TRBJ2-2, with TRBD2 matching over 7 bases. CDR3 size: 14 residues. Germline CDR1 and CDR2: ENHRY and SYGVKD. The V and J ends lost 3 bases and 3 bases, in that order; junction bases with no gene match: 1. The CDR3 here is CAISEAGYTGELFF. The CDR3 bases are TGTGCCATCAGTGAAGCGGGGTACACCGGGGAGCTGTTTTTT.

This clone was counted a few times. The gene calls are TRBV4-1 and TRBJ2-7; TRBD2 agrees at 9 bases. J gave up 0 bases and V 0 bases, and 6 bases lay outside the gene matches. Looked up from germline, CDR1 is MGHRA and CDR2 is YSYEKL. CDR3 length equals 17 residues. DNA for the CDR3: TGCGCCAGCAGCCAAGATAGTAGCGGGGGTAGCTCCTACGAGCAGTACTTC. Translation: CASSQDSSGGSSYEQYF.

The chain carries TRBV6-1 and TRBJ2-1; no firm D call. The CDR3 totals 13 residues. Germline lookup yields CDR1 MNHNS and CDR2 SASEGT. Trimming pared 0 bases from V and 5 bases from J, leaving 5 bases between. DNA of the CDR3: TGTGCCAGCAGTGAAGCTGGTCACAATGAGCAGTTCTTC. The encoded protein is CASSEAGHNEQFF.

The chain uses TRBV5-1 and TRBJ2-5; D unclear. The CDR3 contains 15 residues. V lost 3 bases and J lost 1, with 13 bases in between. Germline V gene data show CDR1 as SGHRS and CDR2 as YFSETQ. The CDR3 nucleotides read TGCGCCAGCAGCTCCTCCGGGTCCATCCAAGAGACCCAGTACTTC. Translated, it gives CASSSSGSIQETQYF.

This clone was counted only a few times. The V call is TRBV5-1, the J call TRBJ2-7, with 7 bases fitting TRBD1. The trim removed 4 bases at V and 4 bases at J, leaving 11 bases unmatched. The CDR3 extends over 15 amino acids. CDR1 and CDR2 from the germline V gene are SGHRS and YFSETQ. CDR3 amino acids: CASSQTGTMSYEQYF. CDR3 DNA: TGCGCCAGCAGCCAGACAGGGACCATGAGTTACGAGCAGTACTTC.

This clone was picked up a small number of times. This sequence joins TRBV20-1 and TRBJ1-2, with a weak D call TRBD1 (6 bases). The CDR3 covers 10 residues. Deletions cut 4 bases from V and 8 bases from J, with 8 bases between. The V gene's germline CDR1 is DFQATT and CDR2 SNEGSKA (reference sequence). The chain's CDR3 is CSANRDGYTF. The CDR3 region has the DNA TGCAGTGCTAACAGGGACGGCTACACCTTC.

This clone is deemed medium-sized. This chain joins TRBV7-9 and TRBJ2-3, with 7 positions matching TRBD2. Unmatched junction bases numbered 9, after V lost 1 base and J lost 2 bases. The CDR3 extends over 17 amino acids. Per the germline V gene, CDR1 is SEHNR and CDR2 is FQNEAQ (reference sequence). CDR3 nucleotide sequence: TGTGCCAGCAGCTTAGGAGGCAGCAGACTAGCCACAGATACGCAGTATTTT. It specifies CASSLGGSRLATDTQYF.

In its sample, this clone was seen a few times. This chain uses TRBV5-1 with TRBJ2-1, with D perhaps TRBD2 (6 bases). Germline CDR1 reads SGHRS; CDR2 reads YFSETQ. The length of the CDR3 is 11 residues. V was shortened by 3 bases and J by 10 bases, with 8 bases between the two germline ends. CDR3 sequence reads: CASSSGVEQFF. The CDR3 nucleotides are TGCGCCAGCAGCTCGGGGGTAGAGCAGTTCTTC.

This clone has a handful of counts. The chain couples TRBV11-2 to TRBJ2-1, with a tentative D call TRBD2 (5 bases). The V end was cut by 0 bases, the J end by 7 bases, with 19 bases between. The CDR3 consists of 17 residues. CDR1 SGHAT and CDR2 FQNNGV come from the germline V gene. Here the CDR3 reads CASSLDKPSPVRNEQFF. CDR3 bases: TGTGCCAGCAGCTTAGACAAACCTAGCCCCGTGAGGAATGAGCAGTTCTTC.

With respect to this clone: It may be a read error: a sequence one base away is much more abundant. The chain carries TRBV6-2 or TRBV6-3 and TRBJ2-7, with D unclear. V lost 5 bases and J 6 bases, leaving 17 bases between the germline ends. The CDR3 covers 14 residues. Germline-derived CDR1 and CDR2 are MNHEY and SVGEGT. DNA of the CDR3: TGTGCCAGCAGTACCACCTTGATAGACCTCGAGCAGTACTTC. Its protein product is CASSTTLIDLEQYF.

V usage is TRBV6-6 and J usage is TRBJ2-2, with 13 bases lining up with TRBD2. Trimming at V came to 0 bases and at J to 4 bases, leaving 5 bases not matched to a gene. The CDR3 length is 18 residues. The germline V gene encodes CDR1 MNHNY and CDR2 SVGAGI (reference sequence). The CDR3 DNA reads as TGTGCCAGCAGTTACTCGGGACTAGCGGGATCGGGCACCGGGGAGCTGTTTTTT. The encoded protein is CASSYSGLAGSGTGELFF.

This clone was observed a handful of times. The V call is TRBV6-7, the J call TRBJ1-5; D gene ambiguous. TRBV6-7 falls under the ORF class, with uncertain function. V lost 5 bases and J 4 bases, leaving 9 bases between the germline ends. CDR3 size: 13 residues. CDR3 amino acids: CASSELENQPQHF. The CDR3 DNA reads as TGTGCCAGCAGTGAACTCGAGAATCAGCCCCAGCATTTT.

The V gene is TRBV28, the J gene TRBJ1-1; 11 bases agree with TRBD1. The V gene end was trimmed by 3 bases and the J gene end by 4 bases; junction bases not matched to a gene: 10. CDR3 length equals 17 residues. Germline V gene data show CDR1 as MDHEN and CDR2 as SYDVKM. CDR3 DNA sequence: TGTGCCAGCAGTTTGGCCCGGACAGGGGGCGAGGTCACTGAAGCTTTCTTT. This codes for CASSLARTGGEVTEAFF.

By share of the sample, this clone is large. The genes are TRBV6-1 and TRBJ1-5; TRBD1 aligns across 7 bases. CDR3 length: 15 amino acids. Per the germline V gene, CDR1 is MNHNS and CDR2 is SASEGT. Germline trimming cut 0 bases from V and 9 bases from J; bases unmatched to any gene: 8. The CDR3 nucleotides read TGTGCCAGCAGTGAAGCTCGGCAGGGGGGCCGGCCCCAGCATTTT. Amino acids: CASSEARQGGRPQHF.

In this sample, this clone turned up many times. This rearrangement joins TRBV28 to TRBJ1-1; unclear D gene. The CDR3 covers 14 residues. V shed 4 bases and J shed 0 bases, with 9 bases lying between them. CDR1 and CDR2 from the germline V gene are MDHEN and SYDVKM. Here the CDR3 reads CASSSPALNTEAFF. Written as DNA, the CDR3 is TGTGCCAGCAGTTCGCCTGCGTTGAACACTGAAGCTTTCTTT.

V is TRBV28 and J is TRBJ2-1, with TRBD2 identical over 12 bases. The CDR3 runs 18 residues. Germline CDR1 reads MDHEN; CDR2 reads SYDVKM. Trimming at V came to 4 bases and at J to 2 bases, leaving 9 bases not matched to a gene. CDR3 loop: CASSSSILAGGTYNEQFF. The CDR3 DNA follows: TGTGCCAGCAGTTCCTCCATACTAGCGGGAGGAACCTACAATGAGCAGTTCTTC.